The 14 T cell receptor beta chains presented below share a single source sample, sequenced in a study of shared clonotypes between healthy human individuals. The protocol was immunoSEQ multiplex PCR, while the TCRdb copy is restricted to in-frame clones and leaves out a portion. Here the sample spans about 1 million clones, around 75% being singletons. Sample: memory CD4+ T cells sorted from blood. Subset here: CD45RA-negative fraction. Receptor source: a man aged 18 to 29 in good health.

This chain joins TRBV13 and TRBJ1-2; no definite D call. Germline assignment: CDR1 PRHDT and CDR2 FYEKMQ (reference sequence). The CDR3 spans 13 residues. Trimming took off 5 bases at V and 4 bases at J, with 11 bases between the two ends. The DNA of the CDR3 is TGTGCCAGCAGCCTAGAGGGCGGCTATGGCTACACCTTC. The encoded protein is CASSLEGGYGYTF.

The chain has TRBV6-6 and TRBJ1-4; weak D call: TRBD1 (5 bases). V lost 4 bases and J lost 7, with 10 bases in between. The V gene's germline CDR1 is MNHNY and CDR2 SVGAGI (reference sequence). The CDR3 runs to 13 residues. The DNA for the CDR3 is TGTGCCAGCAGTTTTCAGGGCGGTGAAAAACTGTTTTTT. As protein: CASSFQGGEKLFF.

This clone was counted between two and nine times. The genes are TRBV10-3 and TRBJ2-2, with 10 bases aligning to TRBD2. V shed 6 bases, J shed 0 bases, and the junction held 10 bases outside the gene matches. There are 18 residues in the CDR3. Germline CDR1 reads ENHRY; CDR2 reads SYGVKD. This CDR3 is CAISARLAGAANTGELFF. The CDR3 DNA reads as TGTGCCATCAGCGCCCGACTAGCGGGCGCCGCGAACACCGGGGAGCTGTTTTTT.

This clone was detected once. V is TRBV19 and J is TRBJ2-3; the D is unclear. Per germline, CDR1 LNHDA and CDR2 SQIVND (reference sequence). This CDR3 is built from 13 residues. V dropped 5 bases and J dropped 0 bases, with 6 bases sitting between them. The CDR3 loop is CASSGWSTDTQYF. CDR3 sequence (DNA): TGTGCCAGTAGTGGGTGGAGCACAGATACGCAGTATTTT.

The V gene is TRBV6-1, the J gene TRBJ1-5; 7 positions agree with TRBD1. CDR3 size: 13 residues. Per the germline V gene, CDR1 is MNHNS and CDR2 is SASEGT. J gave up 4 bases and V 4 bases, and 1 base lay outside the gene matches. CDR3 region: CASSADRNQPQHF. The CDR3 region has the DNA TGTGCCAGCAGTGCGGACAGGAATCAGCCCCAGCATTTT.

The sample holds many counts of this clone. V is TRBV6-1 and J is TRBJ2-5; the D gene is possibly TRBD2 (6 bases). V was shortened by 4 bases and J by 1 base, with 13 bases between the two germline ends. The germline V gene encodes CDR1 MNHNS and CDR2 SASEGT. The CDR3 length is 15 residues. CDR3 region: CASSGGDVPQETQYF. CDR3 bases: TGTGCCAGCAGTGGGGGGGACGTGCCCCAAGAGACCCAGTACTTC.

The V gene is TRBV12-2, the J gene TRBJ1-1. TRBV12-2 is classified as a pseudogene. The CDR3 has 14 amino acids. The CDR3 region has the DNA TGTGCAAGTCGCCCCCGGTCGTGGAACACTGAAGCTTTCTTT. Protein: CASRPRSWNTEAFF.

This clone was seen repeatedly, ten times or more. The chain combines TRBV27 with TRBJ2-1, with TRBD2 matching 11 bases. The CDR3 contains 16 residues. V lost 4 bases to trimming and J lost 4 bases; unmatched junction nucleotides: 6. Germline CDR1 and CDR2: MNHEY and SMNVEV (reference sequence). The CDR3 coding sequence is TGTGCCAGCAGTTCTGTCCTAGCGGGGGGATACAATGAGCAGTTCTTC. It encodes CASSSVLAGGYNEQFF.

This clone was detected once. The chain employs TRBV2 and TRBJ1-2; tentatively, D is TRBD1 (5 bases). V lost 6 bases and J lost 7, with 12 bases in between. The CDR3 totals 12 residues. CDR1 is SNHLY and CDR2 is FYNNEI in the germline V gene. CDR3 nucleotides: TGTGCCAGCAGCAGGATGGGACGTGGCTACACCTTC. The encoded protein is CASSRMGRGYTF.

A note on this clone: The sample contains more than one DNA sequence encoding this CDR3. The CDR3 DNA sequence: TGTGCCAGCAGTGAAACAGGGCAGGGTCAGCCCCAGCATTTT. The encoded protein is CASSETGQGQPQHF. This rearrangement joins TRBV25-1 to TRBJ1-5, with a possible D match to TRBD1 (6 bases). Germline V gene data show CDR1 as MGHDK and CDR2 as SYGVNS. This CDR3 is built from 14 residues. V shed 2 bases and J shed 6 bases, with 11 bases lying between them.

Concerning this clone: This likely came from a read error, as a far larger clone is one base away. The V call is TRBV5-4, the J call TRBJ1-2; D is uncertain. V lost 0 bases and J 2 bases, leaving 5 bases between the germline ends. Germline loops: CDR1 SGHNT, CDR2 YYREEE (reference sequence). This CDR3 region has 13 residues. CDR3 amino acids: CASSLAENYGYTF. The CDR3 DNA reads as TGTGCCAGCAGCTTGGCAGAGAACTATGGCTACACCTTC.

The chain joins TRBV5-1 to TRBJ1-6; D gene uncertain. The CDR3 is made up of 15 amino acids. Deletions cut 3 bases from V and 0 bases from J, with 7 bases between. Germline-derived CDR1 and CDR2 are SGHRS and YFSETQ. CDR3 DNA sequence: TGCGCCAGCAGCTACGGGAGCTCCTATAATTCACCCCTCCACTTT. Protein product: CASSYGSSYNSPLHF.

V gene TRBV7-2 combines with J gene TRBJ2-3; TRBD1 matches at 9 bases. Germline-derived CDR1 and CDR2 are SGHTA and FQGNSA. This CDR3 is 16 amino acids long. Unmatched junction bases numbered 11, after V lost 5 bases and J lost 5 bases. CDR3 in DNA: TGTGCCAGCAGCGGACCCGGGACAGGGTTGATAGATACGCAGTATTTT. This gives the protein CASSGPGTGLIDTQYF. The entire variable domain, with the rest obtained from reference TRBV7-2 and TRBJ2-3, is as follows: GAGVSQSPSNKVTEKGKDVELRCDPISGHTALYWYRQSLGQGLEFLIYFQGNSAPDKSGLPSDRFSAERTGGSVSTLTIQRTQQEDSAVYLCASSGPGTGLIDTQYFGPGTRLTVL.

The chain joins TRBV6-1 to TRBJ2-7; D is unresolved. Germline V gene data show CDR1 as MNHNS and CDR2 as SASEGT. V lost 2 bases and J lost 5, with 4 bases in between. The length of the CDR3 is 11 residues. The CDR3 loop is CASSENDEQYF. The CDR3 DNA is TGTGCCAGCAGTGAAAACGACGAGCAGTACTTC.